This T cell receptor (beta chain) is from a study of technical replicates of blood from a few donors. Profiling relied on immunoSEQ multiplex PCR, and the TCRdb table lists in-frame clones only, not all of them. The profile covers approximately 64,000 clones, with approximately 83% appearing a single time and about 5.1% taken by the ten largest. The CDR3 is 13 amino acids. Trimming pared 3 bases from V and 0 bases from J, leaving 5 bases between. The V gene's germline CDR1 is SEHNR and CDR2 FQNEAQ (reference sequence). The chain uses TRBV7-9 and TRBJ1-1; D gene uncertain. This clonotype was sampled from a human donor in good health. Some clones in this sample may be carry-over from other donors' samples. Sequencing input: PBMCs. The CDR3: CASSFVMNTEAFF. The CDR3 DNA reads TGTGCCAGCAGCTTTGTAATGAACACTGAAGCTTTCTTT. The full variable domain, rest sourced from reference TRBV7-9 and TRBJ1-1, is DTGVSQNPRHKITKRGQNVTFRCDPISEHNRLYWYRQTLGQGPEFLTYFQNEAQLEKSRLLSDRFSAERPKGSFSTLEIQRTEQGDSAMYLCASSFVMNTEAFFGQGTRLTVV.